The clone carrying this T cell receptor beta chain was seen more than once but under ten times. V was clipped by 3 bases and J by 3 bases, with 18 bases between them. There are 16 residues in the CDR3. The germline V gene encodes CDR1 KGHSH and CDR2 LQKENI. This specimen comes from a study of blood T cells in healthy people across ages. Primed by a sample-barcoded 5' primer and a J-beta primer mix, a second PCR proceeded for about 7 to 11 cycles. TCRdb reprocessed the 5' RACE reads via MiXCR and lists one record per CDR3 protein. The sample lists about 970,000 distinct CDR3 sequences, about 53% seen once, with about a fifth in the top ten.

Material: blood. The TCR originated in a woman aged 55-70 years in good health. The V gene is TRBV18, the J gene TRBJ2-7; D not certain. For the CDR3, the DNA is TGTGCCAGCTCACCTCCCGCCCTAGGAGAGTTCTACGAGCAGTACTTC. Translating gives CASSPPALGEFYEQYF. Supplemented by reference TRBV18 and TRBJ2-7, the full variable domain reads NAGVMQNPRHLVRRRGQEARLRCSPMKGHSHVYWYRQLPEEGLKFMVYLQKENIIDESGMPKERFSAEFPKEGPSILRIQQVVRGDSAAYFCASSPPALGEFYEQYFGPGTRLTVT.